The next 9 T cell receptor beta chains were all read from a single sample in a study of persistence of HIV-infected CD4 T cells. The stimulus was an HIV-1 Gag 15-mer peptide pool, approximately 0.93 ug/peptide/mL. Sorting selected CD4+ T cells upregulating both CD40 ligand and CD69. Sequencing used immunoSEQ version 4 in survey mode. Clones were sequenced by immunoSEQ multiplex PCR, and TCRdb holds only the in-frame ones, with some missing. The data show about 19,000 clones, 65% seen once. No antigen has been assigned to these receptors. The sample was CD4+ T cells sorted from PBMCs after approximately 19-hour stimulation, taken from a patient who received antiretroviral therapy. These receptors all stem from an adult woman with HIV who was CMV-seropositive.

Notes on this clone: A read error may account for a junction end that differs from germline. The chain's CDR3 is CASSSGQGAVAF. In DNA form, the CDR3 reads TGTGCCAGCAGTTCTGGACAGGGGGCAGTCGCCTTC. V gene TRBV12-3 or TRBV12-4 combines with J gene TRBJ1-2; 11 bases line up with TRBD1. The CDR3 contains 12 residues.

This clone came up a few times. The chain uses TRBV5-1 and TRBJ2-7, with D perhaps being TRBD1 or TRBD2 (6 bases each). The V end lost 4 bases, the J end lost 0 bases, and 11 bases lay between the germline ends. The CDR3 covers 14 residues. Germline V gives CDR1 SGHRS, CDR2 YFSETQ. CDR3 in DNA: TGCGCCAGCAGCGTAGGAGGGGGCTCCTACGAGCAGTACTTC. It specifies CASSVGGGSYEQYF.

This clone was seen only a few times. The chain links TRBV2 to TRBJ1-2; maybe TRBD1 (5 bases). Between the trimmed V and J ends, which lost 6 bases and 7 bases, there was a span of 15 bases. CDR1 is SNHLY and CDR2 is FYNNEI in the germline V gene. The CDR3 totals 13 residues. CDR3 in DNA: TGTGCCAGCAGCCAACGACAGCTTCCTGGCTACACCTTC. Translated, it gives CASSQRQLPGYTF.

V is TRBV6-1 and J is TRBJ1-5, with D perhaps TRBD1 (5 bases). This CDR3 region has 18 residues. In germline, CDR1 is MNHNS, CDR2 SASEGT. Trimming left V 4 bases short and J 0 bases short, with 19 bases between. This CDR3 reads CASSAQPGRGTSNQPQHF. CDR3 bases: TGTGCCAGCAGTGCCCAACCAGGTAGAGGGACTAGCAATCAGCCCCAGCATTTT.

The J gene is TRBJ2-6, the V gene TRBV5-6, with D unclear. Germline V CDR1 and CDR2: SGHDT, YYEEEE. Deletions cut 0 bases from V and 0 bases from J, with 13 bases between. The CDR3 is 18 amino acids. For the CDR3, the DNA is TGTGCCAGCAGCTTGGCCCGCAGGACGAACTCTGGGGCCAACGTCCTGACTTTC. It is translated as CASSLARRTNSGANVLTF.

This clone occurred a few times. This rearrangement joins TRBV19 to TRBJ2-2; 7 nucleotides agree with TRBD2. Germline V gene sequence: CDR1 LNHDA, CDR2 SQIVND (reference sequence). The CDR3 runs to 14 residues. The V gene end was trimmed by 3 bases and the J gene end by 5 bases; junction bases not matched to a gene: 3. In nucleotides, the CDR3 is TGTGCCAGTAGTATCAACGGGGGGACCGGGGAGCTGTTTTTT. Residues: CASSINGGTGELFF.

This clone showed up just a few times. This rearrangement joins TRBV6-5 to TRBJ1-1, with D tentatively TRBD1 (5 bases). This CDR3 spans 13 amino acids. The germline V gene encodes CDR1 MNHEY and CDR2 SVGAGI. Trimming took off 0 bases at V and 6 bases at J, with 8 bases between the two ends. This CDR3 reads CASSYSGPAEAFF. CDR3 coding DNA: TGTGCCAGCAGTTACTCGGGACCGGCTGAAGCTTTCTTT.

The chain has TRBV30 and TRBJ1-1; possibly TRBD1 for D (5 bases). From germline, CDR1 is GTSNPN and CDR2 SVGIG (reference sequence). Trimming pared 4 bases from V and 0 bases from J, leaving 9 bases between. The CDR3 is 13 residues long. CDR3 sequence: CAWTGHMNTEAFF. CDR3 nucleotides: TGTGCCTGGACTGGACACATGAACACTGAAGCTTTCTTT.

The V call is TRBV5-1, the J call TRBJ2-1; TRBD2 might be the D (5 bases). CDR1 and CDR2 from the germline V gene are SGHRS and YFSETQ. This CDR3 is 15 amino acids long. V was pared by 4 bases and J by 6 bases, with 17 bases between. The CDR3 sequence: CASSLDQGGGNEQFF. The CDR3 DNA reads TGCGCCAGCAGCCTCGACCAAGGAGGCGGCAATGAGCAGTTCTTC.